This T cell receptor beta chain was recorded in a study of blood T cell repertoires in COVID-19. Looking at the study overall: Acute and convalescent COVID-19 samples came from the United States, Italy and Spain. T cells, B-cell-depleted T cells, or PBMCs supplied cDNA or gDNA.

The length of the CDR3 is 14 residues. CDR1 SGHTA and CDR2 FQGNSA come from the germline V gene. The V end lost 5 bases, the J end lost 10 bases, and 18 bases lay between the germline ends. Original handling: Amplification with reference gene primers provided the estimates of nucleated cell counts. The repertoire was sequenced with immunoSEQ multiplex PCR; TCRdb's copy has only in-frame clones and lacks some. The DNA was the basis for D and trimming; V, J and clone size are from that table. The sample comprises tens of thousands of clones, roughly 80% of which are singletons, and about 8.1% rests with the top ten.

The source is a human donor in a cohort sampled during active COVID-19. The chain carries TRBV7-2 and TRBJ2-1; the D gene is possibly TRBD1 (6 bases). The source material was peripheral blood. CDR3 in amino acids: CASSPGDTWGEQFF. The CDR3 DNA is TGTGCCAGCAGCCCCGGGGACACTTGGGGGGAGCAGTTCTTC.